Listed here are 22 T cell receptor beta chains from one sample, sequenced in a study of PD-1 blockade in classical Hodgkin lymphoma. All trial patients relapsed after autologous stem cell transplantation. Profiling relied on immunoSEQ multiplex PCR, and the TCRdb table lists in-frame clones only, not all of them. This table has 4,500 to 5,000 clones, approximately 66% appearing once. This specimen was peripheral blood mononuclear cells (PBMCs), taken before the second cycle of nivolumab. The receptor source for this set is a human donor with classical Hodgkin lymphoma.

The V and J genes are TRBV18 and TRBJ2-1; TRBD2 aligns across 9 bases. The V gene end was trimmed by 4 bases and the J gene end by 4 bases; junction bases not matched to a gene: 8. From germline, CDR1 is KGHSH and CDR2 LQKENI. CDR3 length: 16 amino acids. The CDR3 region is CASSQRLAEKYNEQFF. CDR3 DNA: TGTGCCAGCTCACAAAGACTAGCGGAAAAGTACAATGAGCAGTTCTTC.

The CDR3 region is CASSLGTGVNTEAFF. The CDR3 DNA sequence: TGTGCCAGCAGCTTAGGGACAGGGGTGAACACTGAAGCTTTCTTT. The chain is built from TRBV7-9 and TRBJ1-1; TRBD1 aligns across 9 bases. Trimming cost V 1 base and J 0 bases; bases outside gene matches: 0. CDR3 length: 15 amino acids. The germline V gene has CDR1 SEHNR and CDR2 FQNEAQ (reference sequence).

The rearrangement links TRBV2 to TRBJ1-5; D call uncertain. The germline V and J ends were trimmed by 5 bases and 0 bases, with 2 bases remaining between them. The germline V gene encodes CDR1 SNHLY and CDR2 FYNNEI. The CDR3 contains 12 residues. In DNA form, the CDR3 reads TGTGCCAGCAGTATTAGCAATCAGCCCCAGCATTTT. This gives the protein CASSISNQPQHF.

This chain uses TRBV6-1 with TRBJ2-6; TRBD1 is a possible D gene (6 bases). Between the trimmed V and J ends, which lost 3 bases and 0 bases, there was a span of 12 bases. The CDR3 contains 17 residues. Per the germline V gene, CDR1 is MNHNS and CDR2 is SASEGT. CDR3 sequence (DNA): TGTGCCAGCAGTGAGGCGGACAGCACCTCTGGGGCCAACGTCCTGACTTTC. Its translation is CASSEADSTSGANVLTF.

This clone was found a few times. The CDR3 sequence is CSARSVDTQYF. CDR3 coding DNA: TGCAGTGCTAGAAGTGTAGATACGCAGTATTTT. This chain joins TRBV20-1 and TRBJ2-3; D uncertain. The germline CDR1 and CDR2 sequences are DFQATT and SNEGSKA (reference sequence). The V end was cut by 2 bases, the J end by 5 bases, with 5 bases between. This CDR3 is built from 11 residues.

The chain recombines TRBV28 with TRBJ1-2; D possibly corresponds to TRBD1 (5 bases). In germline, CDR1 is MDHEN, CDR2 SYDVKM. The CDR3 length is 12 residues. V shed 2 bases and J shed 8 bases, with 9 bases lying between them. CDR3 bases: TGTGCCAGCAGTTTAGAAGGGGCCGGCTACACCTTC. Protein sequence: CASSLEGAGYTF.

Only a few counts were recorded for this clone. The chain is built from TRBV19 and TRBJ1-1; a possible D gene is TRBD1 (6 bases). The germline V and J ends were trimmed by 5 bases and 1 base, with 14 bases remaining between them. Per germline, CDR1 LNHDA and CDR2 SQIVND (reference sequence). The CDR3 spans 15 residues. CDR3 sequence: CASSGFRGSNTEAFF. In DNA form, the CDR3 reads TGTGCCAGTAGTGGATTCAGGGGATCGAACACTGAAGCTTTCTTT. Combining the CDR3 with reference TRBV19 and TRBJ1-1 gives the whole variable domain DGGITQSPKYLFRKEGQNVTLSCEQNLNHDAMYWYRQDPGQGLRLIYYSQIVNDFQKGDIAEGYSVSREKKESFPLTVTSAQKNPTAFYLCASSGFRGSNTEAFFGQGTRLTVV.

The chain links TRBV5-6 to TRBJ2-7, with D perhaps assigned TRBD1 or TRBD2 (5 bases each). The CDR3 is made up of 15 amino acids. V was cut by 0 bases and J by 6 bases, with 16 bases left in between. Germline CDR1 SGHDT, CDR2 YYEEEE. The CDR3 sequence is CASSLGRGTAREQYF. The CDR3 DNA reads TGTGCCAGCAGCTTGGGTCGGGGCACCGCCCGCGAGCAGTACTTC.

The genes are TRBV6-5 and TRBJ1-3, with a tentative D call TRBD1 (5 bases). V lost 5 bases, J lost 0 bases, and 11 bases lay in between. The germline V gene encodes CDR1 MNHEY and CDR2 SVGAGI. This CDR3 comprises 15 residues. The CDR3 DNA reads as TGTGCCAGCAGTAGACAACAGGTCTCTGGAAACACCATATATTTT. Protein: CASSRQQVSGNTIYF.

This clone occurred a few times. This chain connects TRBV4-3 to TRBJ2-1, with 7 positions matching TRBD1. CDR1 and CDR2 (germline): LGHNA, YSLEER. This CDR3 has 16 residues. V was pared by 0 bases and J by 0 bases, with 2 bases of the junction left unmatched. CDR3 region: CASSQDGTVSYNEQFF. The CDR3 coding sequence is TGCGCCAGCAGCCAAGACGGGACAGTCTCCTACAATGAGCAGTTCTTC.

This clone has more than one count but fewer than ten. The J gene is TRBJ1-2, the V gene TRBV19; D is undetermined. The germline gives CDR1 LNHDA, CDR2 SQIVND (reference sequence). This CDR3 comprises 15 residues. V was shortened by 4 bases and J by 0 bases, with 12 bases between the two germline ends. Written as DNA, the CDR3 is TGTGCCAGTAGTAGTGTTGGGGAAGCTAACTATGGCTACACCTTC. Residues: CASSSVGEANYGYTF.

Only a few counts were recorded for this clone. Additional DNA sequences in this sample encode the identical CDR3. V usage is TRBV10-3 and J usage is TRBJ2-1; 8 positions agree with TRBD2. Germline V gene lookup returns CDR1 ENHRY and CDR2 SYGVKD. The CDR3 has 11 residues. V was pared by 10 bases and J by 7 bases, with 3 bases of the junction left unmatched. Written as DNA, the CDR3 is TGTGCCACTTCGGGGGGGAATGAGCAGTTCTTC. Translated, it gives CATSGGNEQFF.

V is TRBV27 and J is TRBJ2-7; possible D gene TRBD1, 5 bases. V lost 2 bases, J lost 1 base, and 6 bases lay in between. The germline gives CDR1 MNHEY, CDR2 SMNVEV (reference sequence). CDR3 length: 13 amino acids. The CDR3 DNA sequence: TGTGCCAGCAGTTTAGGGGCTTCCTACGAGCAGTACTTC. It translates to CASSLGASYEQYF.

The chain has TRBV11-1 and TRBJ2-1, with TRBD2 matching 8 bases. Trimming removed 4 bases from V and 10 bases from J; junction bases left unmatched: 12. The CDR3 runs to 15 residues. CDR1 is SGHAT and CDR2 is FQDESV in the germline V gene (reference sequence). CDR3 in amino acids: CASSSTSGGLIEQFF. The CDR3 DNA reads TGTGCCAGCAGCTCTACTAGCGGAGGGCTCATAGAGCAGTTCTTC.

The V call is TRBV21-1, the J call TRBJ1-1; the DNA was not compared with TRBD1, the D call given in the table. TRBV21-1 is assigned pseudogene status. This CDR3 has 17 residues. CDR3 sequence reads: CASSSPLRGGVDTEAFF. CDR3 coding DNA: TGTGCCAGCAGCTCCCCTCTCCGAGGGGGCGTCGACACTGAAGCTTTCTTT.

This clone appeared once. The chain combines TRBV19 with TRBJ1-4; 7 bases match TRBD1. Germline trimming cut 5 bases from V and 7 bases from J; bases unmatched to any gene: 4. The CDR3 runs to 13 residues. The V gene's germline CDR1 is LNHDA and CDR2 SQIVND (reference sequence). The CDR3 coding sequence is TGTGCCAGTAGTGTCCGGGACAGTGAAAAACTGTTTTTT. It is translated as CASSVRDSEKLFF.

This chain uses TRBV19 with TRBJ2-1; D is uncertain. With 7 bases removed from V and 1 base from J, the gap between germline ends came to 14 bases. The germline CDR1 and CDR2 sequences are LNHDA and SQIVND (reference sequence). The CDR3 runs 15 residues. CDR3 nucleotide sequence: TGTGCCAGTAAGGAGACGCCTGGGTCCTACAATGAGCAGTTCTTC. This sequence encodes CASKETPGSYNEQFF.

CDR3 in amino acids: CASSRGQGIAEAFF. Written as DNA, the CDR3 is TGTGCCAGCAGCAGAGGTCAGGGGATCGCTGAAGCTTTCTTT. J is TRBJ1-1 and V is TRBV5-6, with a possible D match to TRBD1 (6 bases). The CDR3 is made up of 14 amino acids. Germline CDR1 and CDR2: SGHDT and YYEEEE. Trimming shortened V by 4 bases and J by 6 bases, and 16 bases separated the two germline ends.

In nucleotides, the CDR3 is TGTGCCAGCAGCTTAGTTCTGGGACAGGCCTACGAGCAGTACTTC. This codes for CASSLVLGQAYEQYF. This chain uses TRBV7-9 with TRBJ2-7; the match to TRBD1 covers 8 bases. The CDR3 is 15 amino acids. V was clipped by 1 base and J by 2 bases; unmatched bases: 4. Germline V gene sequence: CDR1 SEHNR, CDR2 FQNEAQ (reference sequence).

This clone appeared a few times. Here the CDR3 DNA reads TGCAGCGTTGCGGAGAGTTCCTACGAGCAGTACTTC. This encodes CSVAESSYEQYF. The chain recombines TRBV29-1 with TRBJ2-7; D gene uncertain. Germline CDR1 is SQVTM and CDR2 is ANQGSEA. Trimming shortened V by 4 bases and J by 1 base, and 8 bases separated the two germline ends. The CDR3 has 12 amino acids.

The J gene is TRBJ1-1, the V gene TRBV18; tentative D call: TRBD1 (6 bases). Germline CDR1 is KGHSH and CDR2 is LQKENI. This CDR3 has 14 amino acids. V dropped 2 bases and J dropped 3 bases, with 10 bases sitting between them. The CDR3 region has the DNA TGTGCCAGCTCACCAGGGGGGGGCCACACTGAAGCTTTCTTT. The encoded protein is CASSPGGGHTEAFF.

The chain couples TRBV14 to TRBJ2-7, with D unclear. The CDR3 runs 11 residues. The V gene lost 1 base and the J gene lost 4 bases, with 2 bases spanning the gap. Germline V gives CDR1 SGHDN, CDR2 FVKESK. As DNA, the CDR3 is TGTGCCAGCAGCCAAGGGTACGAGCAGTACTTC. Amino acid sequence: CASSQGYEQYF.